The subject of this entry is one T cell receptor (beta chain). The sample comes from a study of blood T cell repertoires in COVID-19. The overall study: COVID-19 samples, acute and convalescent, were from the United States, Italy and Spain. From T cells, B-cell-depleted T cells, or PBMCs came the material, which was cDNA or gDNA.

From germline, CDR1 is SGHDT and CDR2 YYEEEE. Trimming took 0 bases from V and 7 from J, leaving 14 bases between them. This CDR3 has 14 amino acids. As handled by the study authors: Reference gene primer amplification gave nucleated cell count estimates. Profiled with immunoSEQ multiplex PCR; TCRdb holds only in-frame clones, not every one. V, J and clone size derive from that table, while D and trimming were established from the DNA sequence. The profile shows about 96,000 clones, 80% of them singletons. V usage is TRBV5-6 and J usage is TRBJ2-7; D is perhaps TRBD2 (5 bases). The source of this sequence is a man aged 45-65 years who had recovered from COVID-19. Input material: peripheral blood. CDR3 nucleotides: TGTGCCAGCAGCTTGGTGGGCGGGTCGGGGGAGCAGTACTTC. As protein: CASSLVGGSGEQYF. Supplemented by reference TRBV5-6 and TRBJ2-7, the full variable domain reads DAGVTQSPTHLIKTRGQQVTLRCSPKSGHDTVSWYQQALGQGPQFIFQYYEEEERQRGNFPDRFSGHQFPNYSSELNVNALLLGDSALYLCASSLVGGSGEQYFGPGTRLTVT.